This T cell receptor beta chain stems from a study of cytomegalovirus exposure and HLA in healthy donors. General study results and limits: Productive status was seen about 90% or about 30% of the time for most TCR beta V segments in an earlier analysis.

The CDR3 has 12 residues. V was trimmed by 2 bases and J by 4 bases, leaving 8 bases between them. Germline CDR1 and CDR2: GTSNPN and SVGIG (reference sequence). Turning to this clone: Its target is not known.

The PCR employed 60 Vbeta primers together with 13 Jbeta primers. Using immunoSEQ multiplex PCR, the repertoire was profiled, and TCRdb retains in-frame clones only, with some absent. The sample gives about 160,000 clones, under 80% of which show up once; roughly 1.9% is in the top ten. V usage is TRBV30 and J usage is TRBJ1-2, with D uncertain. This TCR was recovered from a female donor in good health and CMV-seronegative. The sequencing sample was made of PBMCs. DNA of the CDR3: TGTGCCTGGAGTTGGGAGTTCTATGGCTACACCTTC. It encodes CAWSWEFYGYTF.